This note documents a single T cell receptor beta chain sequence. Its cognate antigen is unknown. The data stem from a study of OX40 agonist ivuxolimab in advanced cancers. As for the study in general: While on treatment, patients had intravenous ivuxolimab at 0.01 to 10 mg/kg every 2 weeks. Patients were 82.7% male with ages roughly 23 to 79, mean approximately 58.

Measured with immunoSEQ multiplex PCR; TCRdb has only the in-frame clones, and not every one. This sample carries 30,000 to 35,000 clones, roughly nine tenths of them seen once, and the ten largest clones take under 45%. V was pared by 0 bases and J by 4 bases, with 12 bases between. This CDR3 comprises 16 residues. CDR1 and CDR2 (germline): PRHDT, FYEKMQ (reference sequence). Study results and caveats: By week 6 at 0.1 to 3.0 mg/kg, blood CD4+ and CD8+ T cells had expanded clonally. Low normalized T-cell clonal expansion also characterized some of the nonresponders.

The sequencing here drew on CD4+ or CD8+ T cells sorted from blood, taken in a trial of the OX40 agonist ivuxolimab. This receptor was taken from an adult with an advanced solid tumor such as melanoma, head and neck, liver or kidney cancer. The gene calls are TRBV13 and TRBJ1-4, with a weak D call TRBD1 (6 bases). The CDR3 sequence: CASSLGGQPINEKLFF. The CDR3 DNA reads as TGTGCCAGCAGCTTAGGAGGACAGCCTATTAATGAAAAACTGTTTTTT.